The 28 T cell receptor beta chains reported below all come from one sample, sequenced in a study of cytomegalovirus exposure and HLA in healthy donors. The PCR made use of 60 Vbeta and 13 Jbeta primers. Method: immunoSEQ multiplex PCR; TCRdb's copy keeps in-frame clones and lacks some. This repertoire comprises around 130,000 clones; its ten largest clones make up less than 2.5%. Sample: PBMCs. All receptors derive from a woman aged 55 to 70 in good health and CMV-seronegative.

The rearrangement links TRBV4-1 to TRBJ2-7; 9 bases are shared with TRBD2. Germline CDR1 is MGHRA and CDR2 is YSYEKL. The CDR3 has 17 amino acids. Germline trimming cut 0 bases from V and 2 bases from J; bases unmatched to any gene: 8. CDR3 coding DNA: TGCGCCAGCAGCCAAGATCTCGAGACTAGCGGAACCTACGAGCAGTACTTC. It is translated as CASSQDLETSGTYEQYF.

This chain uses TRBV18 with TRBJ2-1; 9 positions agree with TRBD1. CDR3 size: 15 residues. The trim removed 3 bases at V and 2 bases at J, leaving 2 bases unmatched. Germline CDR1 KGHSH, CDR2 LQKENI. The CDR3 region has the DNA TGTGCCAGCTCACCCGGGACAGGGACCTACAATGAGCAGTTCTTC. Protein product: CASSPGTGTYNEQFF.

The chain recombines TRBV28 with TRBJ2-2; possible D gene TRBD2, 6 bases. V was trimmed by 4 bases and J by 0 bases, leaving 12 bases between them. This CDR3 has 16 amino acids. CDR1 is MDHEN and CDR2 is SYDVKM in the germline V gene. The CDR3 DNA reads TGTGCCAGCAGTTCGCACGGGACTCCGAACACCGGGGAGCTGTTTTTT. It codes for CASSSHGTPNTGELFF. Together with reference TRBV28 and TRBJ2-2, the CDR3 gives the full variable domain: DVKVTQSSRYLVKRTGEKVFLECVQDMDHENMFWYRQDPGLGLRLIYFSYDVKMKEKGDIPEGYSVSREKKERFSLILESASTNQTSMYLCASSSHGTPNTGELFFGEGSRLTVL.

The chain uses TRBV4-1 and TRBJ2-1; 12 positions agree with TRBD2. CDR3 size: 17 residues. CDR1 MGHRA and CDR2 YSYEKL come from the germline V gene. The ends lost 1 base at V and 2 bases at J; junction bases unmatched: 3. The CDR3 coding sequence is TGCGCCAGCAGCCAAGTCGGGACTAGCGGGCCCTACAATGAGCAGTTCTTC. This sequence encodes CASSQVGTSGPYNEQFF.

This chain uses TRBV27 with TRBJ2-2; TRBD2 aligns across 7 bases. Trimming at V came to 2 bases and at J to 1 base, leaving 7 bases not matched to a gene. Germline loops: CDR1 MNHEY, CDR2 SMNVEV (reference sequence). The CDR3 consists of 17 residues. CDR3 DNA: TGTGCCAGCAGTTTAAAAGTAACGGGGGGGAACACCGGGGAGCTGTTTTTT. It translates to CASSLKVTGGNTGELFF.

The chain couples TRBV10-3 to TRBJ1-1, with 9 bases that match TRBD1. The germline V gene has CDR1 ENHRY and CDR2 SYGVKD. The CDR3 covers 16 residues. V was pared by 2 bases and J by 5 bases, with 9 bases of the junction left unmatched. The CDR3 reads CAISERLGQGGTEAFF. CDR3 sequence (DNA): TGTGCCATCAGTGAGAGGCTGGGACAGGGTGGGACTGAAGCTTTCTTT.

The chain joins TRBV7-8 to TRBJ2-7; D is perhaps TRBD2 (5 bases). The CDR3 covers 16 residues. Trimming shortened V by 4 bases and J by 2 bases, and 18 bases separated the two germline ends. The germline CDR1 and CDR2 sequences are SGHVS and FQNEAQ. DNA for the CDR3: TGTGCCAGCAGCTCGAACCCTTCTAGCAAACCCTACGAGCAGTACTTC. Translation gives CASSSNPSSKPYEQYF.

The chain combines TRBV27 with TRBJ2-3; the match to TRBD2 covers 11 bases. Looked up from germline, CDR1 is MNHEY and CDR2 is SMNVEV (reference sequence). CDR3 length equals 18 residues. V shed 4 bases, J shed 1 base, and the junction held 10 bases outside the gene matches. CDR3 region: CASSSHPGTSGRTDTQYF. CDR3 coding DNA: TGTGCCAGCAGTTCACACCCCGGGACTAGCGGACGCACAGATACGCAGTATTTT.

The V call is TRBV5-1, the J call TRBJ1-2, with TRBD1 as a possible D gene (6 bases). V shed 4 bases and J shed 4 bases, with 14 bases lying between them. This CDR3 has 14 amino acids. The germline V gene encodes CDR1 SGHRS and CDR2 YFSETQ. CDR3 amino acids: CASSDQSGAYGYTF. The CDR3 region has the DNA TGCGCCAGCAGCGACCAATCAGGGGCCTATGGCTACACCTTC.

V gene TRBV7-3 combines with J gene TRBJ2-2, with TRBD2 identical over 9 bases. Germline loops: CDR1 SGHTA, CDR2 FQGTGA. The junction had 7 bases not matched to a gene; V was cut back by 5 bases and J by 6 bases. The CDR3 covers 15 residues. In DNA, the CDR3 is TGTGCCAGCAGCCCAATAGCGGGAGCGGCCGGGGAGCTGTTTTTT. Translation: CASSPIAGAAGELFF.

The CDR3 is CASNWGGSSNQPQHF. CDR3 nucleotide sequence: TGTGCCAGCAATTGGGGAGGGTCGAGCAATCAGCCCCAGCATTTT. The rearrangement uses TRBV28 and TRBJ1-5; no reliable D call. Deletions cut 7 bases from V and 1 base from J, with 14 bases between. The germline V gene has CDR1 MDHEN and CDR2 SYDVKM. CDR3 length equals 15 residues.

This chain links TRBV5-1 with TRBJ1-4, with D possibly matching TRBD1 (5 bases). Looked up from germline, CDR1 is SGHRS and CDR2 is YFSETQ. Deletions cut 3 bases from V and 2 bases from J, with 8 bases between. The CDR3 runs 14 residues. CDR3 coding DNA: TGCGCCAGCAGCTCAGGGTCCACTAATGAAAAACTGTTTTTT. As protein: CASSSGSTNEKLFF.

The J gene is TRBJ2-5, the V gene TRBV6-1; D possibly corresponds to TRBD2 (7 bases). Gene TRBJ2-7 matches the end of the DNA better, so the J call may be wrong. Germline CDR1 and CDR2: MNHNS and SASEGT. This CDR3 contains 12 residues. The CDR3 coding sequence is TGTGCCAGCATGGGGGGGCTTTACGAGCAGTACTTC. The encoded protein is CASMGGLYEQYF.

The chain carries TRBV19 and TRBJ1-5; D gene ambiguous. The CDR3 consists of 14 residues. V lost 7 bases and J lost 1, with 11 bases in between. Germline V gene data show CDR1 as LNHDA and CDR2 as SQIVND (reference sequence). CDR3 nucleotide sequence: TGTGCCAGTACTAGCGGGGTAAGCAATCAGCCCCAGCATTTT. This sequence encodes CASTSGVSNQPQHF.

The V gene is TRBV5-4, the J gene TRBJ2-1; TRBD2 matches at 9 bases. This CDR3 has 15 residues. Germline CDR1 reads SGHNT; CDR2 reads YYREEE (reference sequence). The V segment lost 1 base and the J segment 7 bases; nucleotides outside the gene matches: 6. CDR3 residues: CASSLKAGGINEQFF. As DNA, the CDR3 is TGTGCCAGCAGCTTGAAGGCGGGGGGGATTAATGAGCAGTTCTTC.

The CDR3 here is CAISVGEGQPQHF. The DNA of the CDR3 is TGTGCCATCAGTGTGGGGGAGGGCCAGCCCCAGCATTTT. The chain recombines TRBV10-3 with TRBJ1-5, with a weak D call TRBD1 (5 bases). Germline V CDR1 and CDR2: ENHRY, SYGVKD. The V and J ends lost 4 bases and 7 bases respectively, with 11 bases between them. This CDR3 region has 13 residues.

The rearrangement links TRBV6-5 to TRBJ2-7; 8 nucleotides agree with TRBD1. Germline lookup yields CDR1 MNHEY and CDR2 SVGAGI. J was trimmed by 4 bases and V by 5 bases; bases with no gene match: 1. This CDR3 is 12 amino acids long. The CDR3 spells CASSRTGYEQYF. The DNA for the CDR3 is TGTGCCAGCAGTCGGACAGGGTACGAGCAGTACTTC.

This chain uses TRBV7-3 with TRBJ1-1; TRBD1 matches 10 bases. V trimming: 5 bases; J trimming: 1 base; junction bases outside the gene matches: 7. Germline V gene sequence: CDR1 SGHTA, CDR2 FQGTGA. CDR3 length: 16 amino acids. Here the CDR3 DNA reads TGTGCCAGCAGCCGGACAGGGGGTTTAGGGAACACTGAAGCTTTCTTT. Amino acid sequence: CASSRTGGLGNTEAFF. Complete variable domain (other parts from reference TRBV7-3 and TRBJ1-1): GAGVSQTPSNKVTEKGKYVELRCDPISGHTALYWYRQSLGQGPEFLIYFQGTGAADDSGLPNDRFFAVRPEGSVSTLKIQRTERGDSAVYLCASSRTGGLGNTEAFFGQGTRLTVV.

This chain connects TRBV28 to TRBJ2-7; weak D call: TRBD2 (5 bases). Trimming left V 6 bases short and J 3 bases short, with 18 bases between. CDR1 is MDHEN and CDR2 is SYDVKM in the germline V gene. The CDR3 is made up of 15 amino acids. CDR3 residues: CASSPWRADNYEQYF. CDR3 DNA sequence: TGTGCCAGCAGCCCGTGGAGAGCGGATAACTACGAGCAGTACTTC.

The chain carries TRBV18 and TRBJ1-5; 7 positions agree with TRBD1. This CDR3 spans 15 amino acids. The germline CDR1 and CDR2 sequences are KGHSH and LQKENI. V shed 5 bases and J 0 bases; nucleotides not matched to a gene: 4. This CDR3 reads CASSSWTGSNQPQHF. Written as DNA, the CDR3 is TGTGCCAGCTCATCCTGGACAGGTAGCAATCAGCCCCAGCATTTT.

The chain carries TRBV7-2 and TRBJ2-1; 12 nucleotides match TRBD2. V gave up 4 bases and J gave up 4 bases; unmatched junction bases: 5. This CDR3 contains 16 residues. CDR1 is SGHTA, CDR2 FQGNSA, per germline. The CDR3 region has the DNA TGTGCCAGCAGCTCATCTAGCGGGGGGGCTTACAATGAGCAGTTCTTC. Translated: CASSSSSGGAYNEQFF.

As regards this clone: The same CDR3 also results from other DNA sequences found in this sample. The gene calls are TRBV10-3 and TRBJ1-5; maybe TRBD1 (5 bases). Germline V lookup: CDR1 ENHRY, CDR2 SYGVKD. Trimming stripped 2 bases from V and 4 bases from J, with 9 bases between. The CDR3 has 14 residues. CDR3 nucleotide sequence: TGTGCCATCAGTGAGGGGGGAGGGAATCAGCCCCAGCATTTT. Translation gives CAISEGGGNQPQHF.

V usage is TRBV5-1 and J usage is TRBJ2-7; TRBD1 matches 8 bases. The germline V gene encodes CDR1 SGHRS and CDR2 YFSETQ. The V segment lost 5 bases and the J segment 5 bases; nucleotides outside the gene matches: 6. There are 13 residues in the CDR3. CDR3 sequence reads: CASSTQGGHEQYF. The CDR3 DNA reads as TGCGCCAGCAGTACACAGGGGGGCCACGAGCAGTACTTC. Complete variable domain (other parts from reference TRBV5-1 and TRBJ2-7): KAGVTQTPRYLIKTRGQQVTLSCSPISGHRSVSWYQQTPGQGLQFLFEYFSETQRNKGNFPGRFSGRQFSNSRSEMNVSTLELGDSALYLCASSTQGGHEQYFGPGTRLTVT.

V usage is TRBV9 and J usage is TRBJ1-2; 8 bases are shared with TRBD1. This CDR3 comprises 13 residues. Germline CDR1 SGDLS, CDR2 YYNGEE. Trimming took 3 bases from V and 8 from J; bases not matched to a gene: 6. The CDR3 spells CASSAQGVRGYTF. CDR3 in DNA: TGTGCCAGCAGCGCACAGGGGGTACGGGGCTACACCTTC.

DNA of the CDR3: TGTGCCAGCAGCCCGGGGTGGCGGACTGAAGCTTTCTTT. Translation: CASSPGWRTEAFF. This chain uses TRBV7-3 with TRBJ1-1; D gene uncertain. The CDR3 loop spans 13 amino acids. Germline CDR1 is SGHTA and CDR2 is FQGTGA. The germline V and J ends were trimmed by 5 bases and 5 bases, with 12 bases remaining between them.

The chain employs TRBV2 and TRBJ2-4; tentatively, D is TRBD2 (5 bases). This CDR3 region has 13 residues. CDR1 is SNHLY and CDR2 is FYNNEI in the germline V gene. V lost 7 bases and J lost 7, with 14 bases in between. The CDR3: CASTGVLGNIQYF. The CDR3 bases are TGTGCCAGCACCGGGGTACTGGGGAACATTCAGTACTTC.

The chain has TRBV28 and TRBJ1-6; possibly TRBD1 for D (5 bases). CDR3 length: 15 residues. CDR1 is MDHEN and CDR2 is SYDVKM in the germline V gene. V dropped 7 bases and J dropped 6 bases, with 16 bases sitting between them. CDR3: CASKSGGTSNSPLHF. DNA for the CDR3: TGTGCCAGCAAAAGCGGTGGGACTTCTAATTCACCCCTCCACTTT.

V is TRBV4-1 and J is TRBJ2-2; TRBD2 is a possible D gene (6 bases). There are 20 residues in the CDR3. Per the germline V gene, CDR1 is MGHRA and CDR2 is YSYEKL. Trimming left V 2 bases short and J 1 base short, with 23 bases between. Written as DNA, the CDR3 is TGCGCCAGCAGCCAAAAGGAGTTCCGGGTGGGCGGGAAGAACACCGGGGAGCTGTTTTTT. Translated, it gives CASSQKEFRVGGKNTGELFF.